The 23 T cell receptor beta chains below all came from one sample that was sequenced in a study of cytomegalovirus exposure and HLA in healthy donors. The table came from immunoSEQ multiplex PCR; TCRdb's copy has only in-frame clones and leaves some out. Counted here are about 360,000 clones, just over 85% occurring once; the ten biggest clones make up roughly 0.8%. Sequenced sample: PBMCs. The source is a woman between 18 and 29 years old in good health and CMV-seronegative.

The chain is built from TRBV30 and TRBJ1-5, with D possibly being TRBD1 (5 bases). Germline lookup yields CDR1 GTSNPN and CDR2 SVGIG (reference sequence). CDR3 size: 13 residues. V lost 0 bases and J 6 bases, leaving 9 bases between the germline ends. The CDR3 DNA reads TGTGCCTGGAGTGTGACAAGGGGTCAGCCCCAGCATTTT. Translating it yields CAWSVTRGQPQHF.

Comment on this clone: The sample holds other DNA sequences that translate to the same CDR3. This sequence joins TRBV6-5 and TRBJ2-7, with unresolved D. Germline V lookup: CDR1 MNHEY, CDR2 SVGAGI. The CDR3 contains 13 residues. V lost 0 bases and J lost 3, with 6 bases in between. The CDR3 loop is CASSYSIGYEQYF. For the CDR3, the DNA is TGTGCCAGCAGTTACTCCATCGGCTACGAGCAGTACTTC.

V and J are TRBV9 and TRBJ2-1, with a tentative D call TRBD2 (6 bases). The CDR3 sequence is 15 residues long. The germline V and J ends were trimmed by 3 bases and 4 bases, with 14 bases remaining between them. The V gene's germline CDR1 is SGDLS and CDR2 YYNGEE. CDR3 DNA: TGTGCCAGCAGCGATACGGGAGCCTCGTACAATGAGCAGTTCTTC. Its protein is CASSDTGASYNEQFF.

In DNA, the CDR3 is TGTGCCAGCAGTAGGTCGGGACAGGGGGGAGGCTACACCTTC. Amino acid sequence: CASSRSGQGGGYTF. The chain couples TRBV6-5 to TRBJ1-2, with 11 positions matching TRBD1. The germline V gene encodes CDR1 MNHEY and CDR2 SVGAGI. Trimming at V came to 5 bases and at J to 8 bases, leaving 7 bases not matched to a gene. The CDR3 is made up of 14 amino acids.

Here the CDR3 reads CASSYSAPRPTGELFF. In DNA, the CDR3 is TGTGCCAGCAGTTACTCAGCCCCTAGGCCTACCGGGGAGCTGTTTTTT. The V gene is TRBV6-5, the J gene TRBJ2-2; D not resolved. The CDR3 has 16 residues. From germline, CDR1 is MNHEY and CDR2 SVGAGI. V lost 0 bases, J lost 5 bases, and 13 bases lay in between.

This CDR3 reads CASSVERRTSWGEQFF. The CDR3 nucleotides are TGTGCCAGCAGTGTTGAGCGAAGGACTAGTTGGGGTGAGCAGTTCTTC. The V call is TRBV6-1, the J call TRBJ2-1; 7 bases align to TRBD2. Germline V lookup: CDR1 MNHNS, CDR2 SASEGT. J lost 9 bases, V lost 4 bases, and 15 bases had no gene match. The CDR3 runs 16 residues.

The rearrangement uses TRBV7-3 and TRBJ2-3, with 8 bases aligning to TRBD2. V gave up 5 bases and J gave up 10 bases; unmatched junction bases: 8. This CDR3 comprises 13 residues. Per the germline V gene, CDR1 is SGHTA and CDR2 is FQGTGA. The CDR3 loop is CASSRGGPQSQYF. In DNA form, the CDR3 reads TGTGCCAGCAGCCGGGGGGGACCCCAGTCGCAGTATTTT.

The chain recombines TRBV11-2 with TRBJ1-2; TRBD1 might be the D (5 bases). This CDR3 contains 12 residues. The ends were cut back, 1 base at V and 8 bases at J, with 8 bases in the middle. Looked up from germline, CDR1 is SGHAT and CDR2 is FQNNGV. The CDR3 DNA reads TGTGCCAGCAGCTTAGCCAGGGTCGGCTACACCTTC. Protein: CASSLARVGYTF.

CDR3 nucleotide sequence: TGTGCCAGCAGGCTGGAGGTTTACAATGAGCAGTTCTTC. Amino acid sequence: CASRLEVYNEQFF. V gene TRBV6-6 combines with J gene TRBJ2-1; possibly TRBD2 for D (5 bases). The CDR3 totals 13 residues. Deletions cut 6 bases from V and 4 bases from J, with 10 bases between. Looked up from germline, CDR1 is MNHNY and CDR2 is SVGAGI (reference sequence).

CDR3 protein: CASSQPPSTRGSYEQYF. In DNA, the CDR3 is TGTGCCAGCAGCCAGCCTCCCTCCACCAGGGGTTCCTACGAGCAGTACTTC. This chain joins TRBV4-2 and TRBJ2-7, with TRBD1 as a possible D gene (6 bases). This CDR3 is built from 17 residues. Per germline, CDR1 LGHNA and CDR2 YNFKEQ. Between the trimmed V and J ends, which lost 3 bases and 1 base, there was a span of 19 bases.

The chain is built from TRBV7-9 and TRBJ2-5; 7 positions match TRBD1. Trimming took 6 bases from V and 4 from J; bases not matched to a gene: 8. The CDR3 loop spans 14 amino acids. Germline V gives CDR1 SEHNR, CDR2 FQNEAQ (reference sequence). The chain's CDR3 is CASRRMRGRETQYF. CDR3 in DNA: TGTGCCAGCAGGCGAATGAGGGGGCGAGAGACCCAGTACTTC.

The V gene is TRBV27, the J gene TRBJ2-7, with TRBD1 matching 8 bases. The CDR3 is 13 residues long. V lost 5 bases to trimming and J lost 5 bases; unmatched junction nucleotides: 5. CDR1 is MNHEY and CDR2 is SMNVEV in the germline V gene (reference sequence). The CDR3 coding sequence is TGTGCCAGCAGTCGGACAGGGAGTAACGAGCAGTACTTC. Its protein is CASSRTGSNEQYF.

Here the CDR3 DNA reads TGTGCCAGCAGTAGACGGGGGGCGAGCGAGCAGTACTTC. Translated: CASSRRGASEQYF. The chain is built from TRBV5-6 and TRBJ2-7; D is possibly TRBD2 (7 bases). This CDR3 has 13 residues. Germline V gene data show CDR1 as SGHDT and CDR2 as YYEEEE. The germline V and J ends were trimmed by 5 bases and 6 bases, with 15 bases remaining between them.

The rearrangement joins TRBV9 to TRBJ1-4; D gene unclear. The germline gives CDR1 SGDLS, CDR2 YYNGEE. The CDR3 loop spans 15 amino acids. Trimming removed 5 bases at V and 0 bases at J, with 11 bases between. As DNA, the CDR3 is TGTGCCAGCAGTCCGGGAATAGCAACTAATGAAAAACTGTTTTTT. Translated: CASSPGIATNEKLFF.

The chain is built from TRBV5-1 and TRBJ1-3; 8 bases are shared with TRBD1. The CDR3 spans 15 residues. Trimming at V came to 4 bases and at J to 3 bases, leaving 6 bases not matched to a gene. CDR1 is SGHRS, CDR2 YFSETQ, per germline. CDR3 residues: CASSATGVFGNTIYF. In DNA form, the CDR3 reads TGCGCCAGCAGCGCGACAGGGGTATTTGGAAACACCATATATTTT.

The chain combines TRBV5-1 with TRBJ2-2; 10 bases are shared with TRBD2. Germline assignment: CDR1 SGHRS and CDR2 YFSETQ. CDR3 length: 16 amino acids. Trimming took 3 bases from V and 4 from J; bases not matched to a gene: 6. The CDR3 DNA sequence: TGCGCCAGCAGCTCCTTAGCGGGAGGTGCCACCGGGGAGCTGTTTTTT. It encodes CASSSLAGGATGELFF.

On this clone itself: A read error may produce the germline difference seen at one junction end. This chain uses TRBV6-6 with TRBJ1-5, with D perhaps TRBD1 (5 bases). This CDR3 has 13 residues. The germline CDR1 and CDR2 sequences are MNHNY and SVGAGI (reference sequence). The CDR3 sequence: CAGSYGTGSPQHF. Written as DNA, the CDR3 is TGTGCCGGCAGTTACGGTACAGGATCGCCCCAGCATTTT.

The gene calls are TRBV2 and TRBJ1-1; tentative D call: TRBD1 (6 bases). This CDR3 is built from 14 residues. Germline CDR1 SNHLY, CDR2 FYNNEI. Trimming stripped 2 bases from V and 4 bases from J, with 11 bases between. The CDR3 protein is CASSERDRSTEAFF. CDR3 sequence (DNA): TGTGCCAGCAGTGAACGAGACAGGAGCACTGAAGCTTTCTTT.

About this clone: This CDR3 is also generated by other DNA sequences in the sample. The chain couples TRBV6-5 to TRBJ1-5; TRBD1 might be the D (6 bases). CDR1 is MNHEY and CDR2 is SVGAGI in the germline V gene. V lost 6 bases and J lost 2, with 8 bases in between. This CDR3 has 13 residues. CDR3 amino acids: CASSPGGNQPQHF. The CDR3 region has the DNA TGTGCCAGCAGCCCAGGGGGCAATCAGCCCCAGCATTTT.

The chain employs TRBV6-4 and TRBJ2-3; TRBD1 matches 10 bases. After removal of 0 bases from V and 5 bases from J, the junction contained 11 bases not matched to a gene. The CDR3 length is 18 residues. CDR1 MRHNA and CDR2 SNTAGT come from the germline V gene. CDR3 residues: CASSDSFSGTGVVDTQYF. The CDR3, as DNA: TGTGCCAGCAGTGACTCGTTCTCCGGGACAGGGGTGGTAGATACGCAGTATTTT.

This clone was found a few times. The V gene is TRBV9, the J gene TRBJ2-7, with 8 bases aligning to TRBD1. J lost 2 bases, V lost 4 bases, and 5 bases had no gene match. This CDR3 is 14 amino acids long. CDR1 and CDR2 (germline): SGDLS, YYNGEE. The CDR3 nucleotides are TGTGCCAGCAGCTTCGGACAGGGACCCTACGAGCAGTACTTC. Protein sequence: CASSFGQGPYEQYF.

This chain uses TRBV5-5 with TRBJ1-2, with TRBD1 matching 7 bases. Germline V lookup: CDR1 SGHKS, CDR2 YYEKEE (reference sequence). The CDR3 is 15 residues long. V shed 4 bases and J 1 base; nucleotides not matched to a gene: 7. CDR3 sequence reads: CASSHRQGLNYGYTF. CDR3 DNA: TGTGCCAGCAGCCACCGACAGGGACTTAACTATGGCTACACCTTC. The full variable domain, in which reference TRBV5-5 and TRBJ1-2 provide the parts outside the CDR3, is DAGVTQSPTHLIKTRGQQVTLRCSPISGHKSVSWYQQVLGQGPQFIFQYYEKEERGRGNFPDRFSARQFPNYSSELNVNALLLGDSALYLCASSHRQGLNYGYTFGSGTRLTVV.

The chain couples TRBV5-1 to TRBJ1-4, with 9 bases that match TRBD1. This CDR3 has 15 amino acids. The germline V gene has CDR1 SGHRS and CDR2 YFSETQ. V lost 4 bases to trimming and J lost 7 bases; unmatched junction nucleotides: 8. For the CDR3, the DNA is TGCGCCAGCAGCCGCGGACAGGGGTTGGGTGAAAAACTGTTTTTT. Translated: CASSRGQGLGEKLFF.